This TCR beta chain was sequenced in a study of PD-1 blockade in classical Hodgkin lymphoma. Overall study findings and caveats: The study reported lower baseline TCR diversity in newly diagnosed patients than in healthy donors. There was a significant rise in CD4+ TCR diversity by C4D1, with no such rise for CD8+. Patients excluded were those beginning nivolumab under 1 year after ASCT.

In the case of this clone: The antigen remains unidentified.

CDR3 length equals 15 residues. Trimming left V 6 bases short and J 3 bases short, with 18 bases between. Germline CDR1 is PRHDT and CDR2 is FYEKMQ (reference sequence). Assay: immunoSEQ multiplex PCR; the TCRdb copy retains only in-frame clones and omits some. Of tens of thousands of clones listed, 75% to 95% are singletons. The time point here: cycle 4 day 1 (C4D1), after more than five weeks of nivolumab. The patients all showed relapse after autologous stem cell transplantation, while their brentuximab vedotin exposure varied. The chain recombines TRBV13 with TRBJ2-7; D gene uncertain. This clonotype was obtained from a human donor with classical Hodgkin lymphoma. This specimen consisted of peripheral blood mononuclear cells (PBMCs), obtained before the fourth cycle of nivolumab. CDR3 nucleotides: TGTGCCAGCAGAGAAAGACCTCTTCCATTCTACGAGCAGTACTTC. It encodes CASRERPLPFYEQYF.